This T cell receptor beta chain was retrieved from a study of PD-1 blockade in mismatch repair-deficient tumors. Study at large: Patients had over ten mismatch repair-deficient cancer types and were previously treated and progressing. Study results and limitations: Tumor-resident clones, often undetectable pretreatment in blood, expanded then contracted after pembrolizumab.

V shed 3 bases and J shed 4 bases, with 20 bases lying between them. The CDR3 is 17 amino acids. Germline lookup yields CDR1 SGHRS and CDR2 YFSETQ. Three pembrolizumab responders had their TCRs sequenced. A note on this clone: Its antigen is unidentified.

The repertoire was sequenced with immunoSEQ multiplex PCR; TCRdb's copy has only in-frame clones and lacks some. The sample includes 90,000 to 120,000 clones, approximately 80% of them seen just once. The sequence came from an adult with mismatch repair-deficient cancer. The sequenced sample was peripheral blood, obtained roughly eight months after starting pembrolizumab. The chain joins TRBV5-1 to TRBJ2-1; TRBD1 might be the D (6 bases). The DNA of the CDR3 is TGCGCCAGCAGCTGGCCGCTCGCTACAGGGACATACAATGAGCAGTTCTTC. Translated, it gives CASSWPLATGTYNEQFF.